This TCR beta chain was found in a study of blood T cell repertoires in COVID-19. Overall study: Specimens from acute and convalescent COVID-19 originated in the United States, Italy and Spain. Nucleic acid was either cDNA or gDNA, and it came from T cells, B-cell-depleted T cells, or PBMCs.

This clone was detected once. Original methodology: It was from reference gene primer amplification that nucleated cell counts were estimated. Sequencing used immunoSEQ multiplex PCR; TCRdb keeps in-frame clones, though not all of them. V, J and clone size were drawn from that table, and D and trimming were deduced from the DNA. The sample holds around 180,000 clones, 70% to 85% seen once. This CDR3 comprises 14 residues. V shed 7 bases and J 7 bases; nucleotides not matched to a gene: 5. CDR1 and CDR2 (germline): SNHLY, FYNNEI. The specimen was PBMCs or T cells enriched from blood (not recorded which). This clonotype originated in a man in his fifties or sixties who had recovered from COVID-19. The chain links TRBV2 to TRBJ2-4, with TRBD1 matching over 12 bases. The chain's CDR3 is CASTGTGGANIQYF. The DNA for the CDR3 is TGTGCCAGCACCGGGACAGGGGGCGCGAACATTCAGTACTTC.